A single sample is the source of the 32 T cell receptor beta chains below, sequenced in a study of radiation and T cells in renal cell carcinoma. Described time point: blood 2 weeks post-SBRT. Noted treatment: 15 Gy SBRT to primary tumor, nephrectomy 4 weeks later. Sequencing used immunoSEQ multiplex PCR; TCRdb keeps in-frame clones, though not all of them. This repertoire shows 70,000 or so clones, 82% found once; its top ten account for approximately 5%. This material consisted of blood, taken from a patient whose treatment included radiotherapy and nephrectomy. These receptors were collected from a man between 60 and 75 years old with renal cell carcinoma.

The chain joins TRBV27 to TRBJ2-1, with D possibly being TRBD2 (6 bases). V shed 5 bases and J shed 9 bases, with 14 bases lying between them. Germline V gene lookup returns CDR1 MNHEY and CDR2 SMNVEV (reference sequence). This CDR3 comprises 13 residues. This CDR3 is CASSSSGWSEQFF. The CDR3 DNA follows: TGTGCCAGCAGTAGCAGCGGGTGGAGTGAGCAGTTCTTC.

This clone was seen a handful of times. This chain links TRBV4-2 with TRBJ1-5; no clear D gene. The CDR3 loop spans 15 amino acids. The ends were cut back, 0 bases at V and 0 bases at J, with 6 bases in the middle. CDR1 is LGHNA, CDR2 YNFKEQ, per germline. The CDR3 DNA reads TGTGCCAGCAGCCAAGATCAGCTTAGCAATCAGCCCCAGCATTTT. It specifies CASSQDQLSNQPQHF.

The chain joins TRBV27 to TRBJ2-5; D is possibly TRBD1 (6 bases). The CDR3 is 13 amino acids. Looked up from germline, CDR1 is MNHEY and CDR2 is SMNVEV (reference sequence). V lost 6 bases, J lost 0 bases, and 8 bases lay in between. DNA of the CDR3: TGTGCCAGCAGCGGGACACACCAAGAGACCCAGTACTTC. Protein: CASSGTHQETQYF.

The chain employs TRBV4-3 and TRBJ2-7, with D perhaps TRBD2 (5 bases). CDR3 size: 16 residues. Trimming shortened V by 5 bases and J by 4 bases, and 21 bases separated the two germline ends. Germline V gives CDR1 LGHNA, CDR2 YSLEER. CDR3 DNA: TGCGCCAGCAGCTCAGAGGGCGACACCGGAATATACGAGCAGTACTTC. This codes for CASSSEGDTGIYEQYF.

The chain uses TRBV2 and TRBJ2-7; the match to TRBD1 covers 8 bases. The V segment lost 4 bases and the J segment 3 bases; nucleotides outside the gene matches: 5. Germline CDR1 is SNHLY and CDR2 is FYNNEI. This CDR3 is built from 14 residues. In DNA, the CDR3 is TGTGCCAGCAGTGTCCAGGGGGCGAACTACGAGCAGTACTTC. Its translation is CASSVQGANYEQYF.

The CDR3 sequence: CASSLYISTVEGDGHEQFF. The CDR3 nucleotides are TGTGCCAGCAGCCTATATATATCGACTGTTGAGGGCGATGGTCATGAGCAGTTCTTC. This chain links TRBV5-4 with TRBJ2-1; TRBD2 might be the D (5 bases). Germline CDR1 is SGHNT and CDR2 is YYREEE (reference sequence). The CDR3 spans 19 residues. Trimming stripped 4 bases from V and 8 bases from J, with 31 bases between. Full variable domain (missing parts from reference TRBV5-4 and TRBJ2-1): ETGVTQSPTHLIKTRGQQVTLRCSSQSGHNTVSWYQQALGQGPQFIFQYYREEENGRGNFPPRFSGLQFPNYSSELNVNALELDDSALYLCASSLYISTVEGDGHEQFFGPGTRLTVL.

In its sample, this clone was seen many times. The chain recombines TRBV7-9 with TRBJ2-5; no clear D gene. Trimming removed 1 base from V and 5 bases from J, with 14 bases in between. The CDR3 has 15 residues. CDR1 is SEHNR and CDR2 is FQNEAQ in the germline V gene (reference sequence). The DNA of the CDR3 is TGTGCCAGCAGCTTAGGGTCTTCCCGCCGGGAGACCCAGTACTTC. It encodes CASSLGSSRRETQYF.

This rearrangement joins TRBV29-1 to TRBJ2-7; TRBD2 aligns across 14 bases. V was pared by 7 bases and J by 3 bases, with 11 bases of the junction left unmatched. The germline V gene encodes CDR1 SQVTM and CDR2 ANQGSEA. There are 16 residues in the CDR3. Here the CDR3 DNA reads TGCAGCGCCCGCGGGACTAGCGGGAGCCGGGACTACGAGCAGTACTTC. Its protein product is CSARGTSGSRDYEQYF.

The rearrangement uses TRBV2 and TRBJ1-2; possible D gene TRBD1, 5 bases. The length of the CDR3 is 16 residues. Germline CDR1 reads SNHLY; CDR2 reads FYNNEI. Between the trimmed V and J ends, which lost 1 base and 5 bases, there was a span of 17 bases. The CDR3 bases are TGTGCCAGCAGTGAAGTCAGAACTTCTGGGGCTTATGGCTACACCTTC. Amino acids: CASSEVRTSGAYGYTF.

The chain recombines TRBV27 with TRBJ1-2; D is unclear. The length of the CDR3 is 13 residues. V was shortened by 3 bases and J by 8 bases, with 13 bases between the two germline ends. CDR1 and CDR2 from the germline V gene are MNHEY and SMNVEV (reference sequence). This CDR3 reads CASSLAGSHGYTF. The CDR3 region has the DNA TGTGCCAGCAGTTTGGCCGGGTCGCACGGCTACACCTTC.

The chain links TRBV28 to TRBJ2-5; D may be TRBD1 (6 bases). CDR3 size: 15 residues. Between the trimmed V and J ends, which lost 6 bases and 5 bases, there was a span of 19 bases. Germline lookup yields CDR1 MDHEN and CDR2 SYDVKM. For the CDR3, the DNA is TGTGCCAGCAGGGGGTCCGGGACATCCGGGGAGACCCAGTACTTC. Its translation: CASRGSGTSGETQYF.

The chain has TRBV5-5 and TRBJ1-2; D call uncertain. V shed 4 bases and J shed 8 bases, with 18 bases lying between them. The germline CDR1 and CDR2 sequences are SGHKS and YYEKEE (reference sequence). The CDR3 is 14 amino acids. CDR3 sequence (DNA): TGTGCCAGCAGCGATCGAAGGGTCACGCCCGGCTACACCTTC. Translated, it gives CASSDRRVTPGYTF. The whole variable domain, remainder taken from reference TRBV5-5 and TRBJ1-2, is DAGVTQSPTHLIKTRGQQVTLRCSPISGHKSVSWYQQVLGQGPQFIFQYYEKEERGRGNFPDRFSARQFPNYSSELNVNALLLGDSALYLCASSDRRVTPGYTFGSGTRLTVV.

In DNA form, the CDR3 reads TGTGCCAGCAGTCTTGACAATCCTATCATGAACACTGAAGCTTTCTTT. This sequence encodes CASSLDNPIMNTEAFF. The V call is TRBV5-6, the J call TRBJ1-1; D gene unclear. This CDR3 has 16 amino acids. Germline V gene lookup returns CDR1 SGHDT and CDR2 YYEEEE. The germline V and J ends were trimmed by 5 bases and 0 bases, with 17 bases remaining between them.

The genes are TRBV10-3 and TRBJ1-2; TRBD1 is a possible D gene (6 bases). The CDR3 spans 12 residues. Trimming cost V 4 bases and J 9 bases, with 12 bases left between them. The germline V gene has CDR1 ENHRY and CDR2 SYGVKD. The CDR3 DNA reads TGTGCCATCAGTGGAGGGGGGGAGAGCTACACCTTC. Protein sequence: CAISGGGESYTF.

The chain combines TRBV4-3 with TRBJ2-3, with 10 nucleotides matching TRBD2. The CDR3 consists of 18 residues. Per germline, CDR1 LGHNA and CDR2 YSLEER. The V segment lost 1 base and the J segment 3 bases; nucleotides outside the gene matches: 10. CDR3 bases: TGCGCCAGCAGCCAAGCAGCCACCCTAGCGGGAGCTACAGATACGCAGTATTTT. Encoded protein: CASSQAATLAGATDTQYF.

The sample holds one count of this clone. The rearrangement joins TRBV5-1 to TRBJ1-2, with D possibly being TRBD1 (5 bases). The V gene's germline CDR1 is SGHRS and CDR2 YFSETQ. V was cut by 4 bases and J by 8 bases, with 18 bases left in between. The CDR3 loop spans 14 amino acids. The CDR3 DNA reads TGCGCCAGCAGCCCTGGGGGTTCTGGGAGCGGCTACACCTTC. As protein: CASSPGGSGSGYTF. Combining the CDR3 with reference TRBV5-1 and TRBJ1-2 gives the whole variable domain KAGVTQTPRYLIKTRGQQVTLSCSPISGHRSVSWYQQTPGQGLQFLFEYFSETQRNKGNFPGRFSGRQFSNSRSEMNVSTLELGDSALYLCASSPGGSGSGYTFGSGTRLTVV.

The J gene is TRBJ2-7, the V gene TRBV5-1; D possibly corresponds to TRBD1 (6 bases). V lost 3 bases to trimming and J lost 1 base, with 20 bases between them. Germline loops: CDR1 SGHRS, CDR2 YFSETQ. The CDR3 has 17 residues. The CDR3 DNA reads TGCGCCAGCAGCTGCCTGAGGGGGTTGGGGTTTTCCTACGAGCAGTACTTC. As protein: CASSCLRGLGFSYEQYF.

V gene TRBV7-2 combines with J gene TRBJ2-3; tentative D call: TRBD2 (6 bases). Germline assignment: CDR1 SGHTA and CDR2 FQGNSA. The germline V and J ends were trimmed by 4 bases and 4 bases, with 18 bases remaining between them. The length of the CDR3 is 16 residues. The CDR3 region is CASSSTSRRVADTQYF. In DNA form, the CDR3 reads TGTGCCAGCAGCTCTACTTCTAGGAGGGTGGCAGATACGCAGTATTTT.

This rearrangement joins TRBV6-5 to TRBJ2-3; the D gene is possibly TRBD1 (5 bases). The CDR3 is 14 amino acids. From germline, CDR1 is MNHEY and CDR2 SVGAGI. V was cut by 4 bases and J by 5 bases, with 13 bases left in between. The chain's CDR3 is CASSFGQGGDTQYF. The CDR3 DNA sequence: TGTGCCAGCAGTTTTGGGCAGGGTGGAGATACGCAGTATTTT.

The chain is built from TRBV7-7 and TRBJ2-2, with 7 nucleotides matching TRBD2. Germline V gives CDR1 SSHAT, CDR2 FNYEAQ (reference sequence). The length of the CDR3 is 16 residues. Trimming took 3 bases from V and 1 from J; bases not matched to a gene: 5. The CDR3, as DNA: TGTGCCAGCAGCTTGGCGGTAGCGGGGAACACCGGGGAGCTGTTTTTT. It encodes CASSLAVAGNTGELFF.

V usage is TRBV4-1 and J usage is TRBJ2-1; the match to TRBD2 covers 14 bases. Germline V gene sequence: CDR1 MGHRA, CDR2 YSYEKL. Trimming at V came to 0 bases and at J to 7 bases, leaving 2 bases not matched to a gene. The CDR3 is 16 residues long. The CDR3 sequence: CASSQDGLAGGNEQFF. The CDR3 bases are TGCGCCAGCAGCCAAGATGGACTAGCGGGAGGTAATGAGCAGTTCTTC.

This sequence joins TRBV5-1 and TRBJ2-1; 7 positions match TRBD1. Unmatched junction bases numbered 7, after V lost 1 base and J lost 6 bases. CDR1 is SGHRS, CDR2 YFSETQ, per germline. The CDR3 totals 15 residues. The CDR3, as DNA: TGCGCCAGCAGCTTGATGACAGGGTCAGGCAATGAGCAGTTCTTC. As protein: CASSLMTGSGNEQFF. Using reference TRBV5-1 and TRBJ2-1 for the parts outside the CDR3, the full variable domain is KAGVTQTPRYLIKTRGQQVTLSCSPISGHRSVSWYQQTPGQGLQFLFEYFSETQRNKGNFPGRFSGRQFSNSRSEMNVSTLELGDSALYLCASSLMTGSGNEQFFGPGTRLTVL.

The chain recombines TRBV11-1 with TRBJ2-1; D ambiguous. This CDR3 comprises 13 residues. Trimming pared 0 bases from V and 5 bases from J, leaving 5 bases between. Germline loops: CDR1 SGHAT, CDR2 FQDESV (reference sequence). The CDR3 nucleotides read TGTGCCAGCAGCTTAGCAGGGAACAATGAGCAGTTCTTC. Encoded protein: CASSLAGNNEQFF.

This chain joins TRBV5-6 and TRBJ2-5; D is ambiguous. The CDR3 sequence is 13 residues long. Trimming cost V 2 bases and J 5 bases, with 10 bases left between them. Germline assignment: CDR1 SGHDT and CDR2 YYEEEE. In nucleotides, the CDR3 is TGTGCCAGCAGCTTATTGGGTCCCGAGACCCAGTACTTC. This encodes CASSLLGPETQYF.

The chain uses TRBV11-3 and TRBJ2-7; D not certain. This CDR3 comprises 15 residues. Germline V gene sequence: CDR1 SGHNT, CDR2 YENEEA. Trimming removed 2 bases at V and 0 bases at J, with 11 bases between. The CDR3 DNA reads TGTGCCAGCAGCTTAAACCCGACTTCCTCCTACGAGCAGTACTTC. Translating gives CASSLNPTSSYEQYF.

The chain carries TRBV29-1 and TRBJ2-3; 11 bases line up with TRBD1. V lost 7 bases and J lost 5; bases outside the gene matches: 8. Germline CDR1 SQVTM, CDR2 ANQGSEA. This CDR3 contains 14 residues. CDR3 sequence reads: CSGGQGAVRDTQYF. Here the CDR3 DNA reads TGCAGCGGAGGACAGGGGGCCGTGAGAGATACGCAGTATTTT.

The rearrangement links TRBV7-9 to TRBJ1-1; D is perhaps TRBD1 (5 bases). The length of the CDR3 is 15 residues. CDR1 is SEHNR, CDR2 FQNEAQ, per germline (reference sequence). The germline V and J ends were trimmed by 3 bases and 4 bases, with 15 bases remaining between them. The DNA for the CDR3 is TGTGCCAGCAGCTTCGTAAGGGGTGGAGGCACTGAAGCTTTCTTT. Amino acids: CASSFVRGGGTEAFF.

The chain couples TRBV5-1 to TRBJ2-3, with 10 bases lining up with TRBD2. Germline V gene data show CDR1 as SGHRS and CDR2 as YFSETQ. The trim removed 4 bases at V and 1 base at J, leaving 0 bases unmatched. This CDR3 is 14 amino acids long. The CDR3 loop is CASSSGRGTDTQYF. The CDR3 bases are TGCGCCAGCAGCAGCGGGAGGGGCACAGATACGCAGTATTTT.

This clone showed up just a few times. The rearrangement uses TRBV19 and TRBJ2-7; 8 bases line up with TRBD1. This CDR3 has 14 amino acids. The ends lost 1 base at V and 5 bases at J; junction bases unmatched: 4. Germline CDR1 LNHDA, CDR2 SQIVND (reference sequence). In nucleotides, the CDR3 is TGTGCCAGTAGTATAGGGACAGGGTTCGACGAGCAGTACTTC. Amino acids: CASSIGTGFDEQYF.

By proportion, this clone is medium-sized (0.01 to 0.1%). The rearrangement links TRBV6-1 to TRBJ1-2, with D tentatively TRBD1 (5 bases). Germline lookup yields CDR1 MNHNS and CDR2 SASEGT. V was clipped by 2 bases and J by 2 bases, with 6 bases between them. The CDR3 length is 13 residues. The CDR3, as DNA: TGTGCCAGCAGTGAACAGGGAAACTATGGCTACACCTTC. It yields the protein CASSEQGNYGYTF.

The J gene is TRBJ2-7, the V gene TRBV2; D is ambiguous. The CDR3 covers 11 residues. CDR1 and CDR2 (germline): SNHLY, FYNNEI. Trimming took 4 bases from V and 6 from J, leaving 7 bases between them. CDR3 sequence reads: CASSGVSEQYF. In nucleotides, the CDR3 is TGTGCCAGCAGTGGGGTATCCGAGCAGTACTTC.

This clone was found a few times. The V gene is TRBV6-5, the J gene TRBJ1-1; D gene ambiguous. The CDR3 is 14 amino acids. CDR1 MNHEY and CDR2 SVGAGI come from the germline V gene. V lost 6 bases and J lost 9, with 20 bases in between. CDR3 amino acids: CASRPPSGQTKAFF. CDR3 in DNA: TGTGCCAGCAGACCACCCTCGGGCCAGACTAAAGCTTTCTTT.